Listed below are T cell receptor beta chains from one sample, sequenced in a study of metastatic and nonmetastatic thyroid tumors. TCRdb re-called clones via MiXCR from the PCR reads. Here the sample spans about 93,000 clones, less than 10% being singletons. Input material: blood. These receptors were collected from a female donor with papillary thyroid cancer or a benign thyroid nodule (not recorded which). Some clones in this sample may be carry-over from other donors' samples. Both conserved end residues are part of each CDR3. D genes are given only for firm matches. Clone size is stated in some rows and not others, as once, few, many or a class when expanded.

v_gene	d_gene	j_gene	abundance	CDR3nt	CDR3aa
TRBV24-1	TRBD1	TRBJ2-1	many	TGTGCCACCAGTGATTCCGTGGACAGGGGAGACGAGCAGTTCTTC	CATSDSVDRGDEQFF
TRBV3-1	-	TRBJ1-3	many	TGTGCCAGCAGCCAAGGGGCGATCGGAAACACCATATATTTT	CASSQGAIGNTIYF
TRBV3-1	-	TRBJ2-5	many	TGTGCCAGCAGCCAAGATCTGAGGGGCCAAGAGACCCAGTACTTC	CASSQDLRGQETQYF
TRBV28	-	TRBJ1-3	many	TGTGCCAGCACCCCGGGACTGTACTCTGGAAACACCATATATTTT	CASTPGLYSGNTIYF
TRBV5-1	TRBD1	TRBJ1-2	many	TGCGCCAGCAGCTCCATGATTACGGGACAGGATGGCTACACCTTC	CASSSMITGQDGYTF
TRBV5-4	-	TRBJ2-7	many	TGTGCCAGCAGCTCCCCGAAAGGGTACCACGAGCAGTACTTC	CASSSPKGYHEQYF
TRBV19	TRBD1	TRBJ2-2	many	TGTGCCAGTATCAGGGGGCGGGACACCGGGGAGCTGTTTTTT	CASIRGRDTGELFF
TRBV6-1	-	TRBJ1-5	many	TGTGCCAGCAGTCGTCTAGCGGGGCAGAATCAGCCCCAGCATTTT	CASSRLAGQNQPQHF
TRBV30	TRBD1	TRBJ2-4	many	TGTGCCTGGAGTGGACAGGGGTACATTCAGTACTTC	CAWSGQGYIQYF
TRBV30	-	TRBJ1-3	-	TGTGCCTGGAGTGTTGCTGGAAACACCATATATTTT	CAWSVAGNTIYF
TRBV3-1	-	TRBJ1-4	many	TGTGCCAGCAGCCAAGATTTTGGATGGGGGAGTCCAATGACTAATGAAAAACTGTTTTTT	CASSQDFGWGSPMTNEKLFF
TRBV28	-	TRBJ2-4	many	TGTGCCAGCAGTGTCAGGGGAGGGGGAGCCAAAAACATTCAGTACTTC	CASSVRGGGAKNIQYF
TRBV28	-	TRBJ2-7	few	TGTGCCAGCAGTTTAGCGGGGTTCTCCTACGAGCAGTACTTC	CASSLAGFSYEQYF
TRBV11-2	-	TRBJ2-3	many	TGTGCCAGCAGCAGGGACACCCGACCAGATACGCAGTATTTT	CASSRDTRPDTQYF
TRBV11-2	-	TRBJ2-7	many	TGTGCCAGCAGCTCAATCAGGGGCCGCTCCTACGAGCAGTACTTC	CASSSIRGRSYEQYF
TRBV20-1	TRBD2	TRBJ2-5	many	TGCAGTGCTAGAGTGACTACTAGCGGGACGCAAGAGACCCAGTACTTC	CSARVTTSGTQETQYF
TRBV13	TRBD2	TRBJ2-3	many	TGTGCCAGCAGCGCCGATCTGGGGCTAGCGGGGGGAGGGTCAGATACGCAGTATTTT	CASSADLGLAGGGSDTQYF
TRBV7-2	-	TRBJ1-4	many	TGTGCCAGCAGCCCGACGGGGTCTAATGAAAAACTGTTTTTT	CASSPTGSNEKLFF
TRBV20-1	-	TRBJ1-2	once	TGCAGTGCTAGTCCCGACAACTATGGCTACACCTTC	CSASPDNYGYTF
TRBV18	-	TRBJ1-1	many	TGTGCCAGCACACCGGGTAACACTGAAGCTTTCTTT	CASTPGNTEAFF
TRBV19	-	TRBJ2-7	-	TGTGCCAGTAGTATAATCTTCGGCGAGCAGTACTTC	CASSIIFGEQYF
TRBV18	-	TRBJ2-2	-	TGTGCCAGCCCACGGACGGCACAGGGAAAGACCGGGGAGCTGTTTTTT	CASPRTAQGKTGELFF
TRBV6-1	-	TRBJ2-2	many	TGTGCCAGCAGTCCGATGGGCCGCCAGAACACCGGGGAGCTGTTTTTT	CASSPMGRQNTGELFF
TRBV20-1	-	TRBJ1-2	many	TGCAGTGCTAGAGATCGGGGCTATGGCTACACCTTC	CSARDRGYGYTF
TRBV20-1	TRBD2	TRBJ2-5	few	TGCAGTGCTCATCCCCTGGACAGCGGGAGGGAGACCCAGTACTTC	CSAHPLDSGRETQYF
TRBV6-2/TRBV6-3	-	TRBJ2-7	few	TGTGCCAGCAGTTACTCGAGGTCAGGGGTGTTCTACGAGCAGTACTTC	CASSYSRSGVFYEQYF